This entry lists 27 T cell receptor beta chains sequenced from one sample in a study of T cell changes during pregnancy in multiple sclerosis. Sequenced by immunoSEQ multiplex PCR; TCRdb stores in-frame clones only, minus some. The table records roughly 80,000 clones, 93% of them present only once. The sample consisted of peripheral blood, taken in the second trimester of pregnancy. These receptor sequences come from a female donor with multiple sclerosis, enrolled in a pregnancy study.

The count of this clone is one. This chain joins TRBV5-1 and TRBJ1-1; no definite D call. This CDR3 spans 14 amino acids. V lost 0 bases to trimming and J lost 4 bases, with 10 bases between them. Germline loops: CDR1 SGHRS, CDR2 YFSETQ. CDR3 DNA sequence: TGCGCCAGCAGCTTGGGTACGGGGAGCACTGAAGCTTTCTTT. Amino acid sequence: CASSLGTGSTEAFF.

This chain uses TRBV21-1 with TRBJ2-7; TRBD1, the table's D call, lacks a check against the DNA. TRBV21-1 constitutes a pseudogene. The CDR3 loop spans 14 amino acids. The CDR3 loop is CASSNDRGLYEQYF. For the CDR3, the DNA is TGTGCCAGCAGCAACGACAGGGGGCTCTACGAGCAGTACTTC.

This chain joins TRBV5-4 and TRBJ2-3, with D uncertain. Germline-derived CDR1 and CDR2 are SGHNT and YYREEE (reference sequence). V lost 1 base, J lost 2 bases, and 8 bases lay in between. CDR3 length equals 14 residues. The CDR3 nucleotides are TGTGCCAGCAGCTTGAGAGTAGACACAGATACGCAGTATTTT. Amino acids: CASSLRVDTDTQYF.

The chain links TRBV5-4 to TRBJ2-5, with D possibly matching TRBD2 (5 bases). V was trimmed by 0 bases and J by 5 bases, leaving 17 bases between them. Germline assignment: CDR1 SGHNT and CDR2 YYREEE (reference sequence). The CDR3 is made up of 16 amino acids. The CDR3 nucleotides are TGTGCCAGCAGCTTGGCCGGAGGTACCCTGGAGGAGACCCAGTACTTC. Its translation: CASSLAGGTLEETQYF.

The J gene is TRBJ1-1, the V gene TRBV6-1; 8 bases are shared with TRBD1. This CDR3 region has 13 residues. With 6 bases clipped from V and 4 bases from J, the junction kept 4 bases outside the gene matches. The germline CDR1 and CDR2 sequences are MNHNS and SASEGT. The CDR3 DNA is TGTGCCAGCAGAGAAACAGGGGGCACTGAAGCTTTCTTT. Translation gives CASRETGGTEAFF.

The rearrangement links TRBV27 to TRBJ2-1; possible D gene TRBD2, 6 bases. CDR3 length: 16 amino acids. V lost 5 bases and J lost 3, with 17 bases in between. The germline V gene has CDR1 MNHEY and CDR2 SMNVEV (reference sequence). The CDR3 sequence is CASSPTGDDLYNEQFF. The CDR3 nucleotides are TGTGCCAGCAGTCCCACGGGGGACGATCTCTACAATGAGCAGTTCTTC.

The rearrangement links TRBV30 to TRBJ2-2; TRBD1 matches 7 bases. J was trimmed by 6 bases and V by 5 bases; bases with no gene match: 9. The CDR3 is made up of 14 amino acids. Germline lookup yields CDR1 GTSNPN and CDR2 SVGIG (reference sequence). CDR3 in amino acids: CAWARGGYAGELFF. The CDR3 DNA sequence: TGTGCCTGGGCCCGAGGGGGCTATGCCGGGGAGCTGTTTTTT.

V gene TRBV9 combines with J gene TRBJ2-7; the D is unclear. CDR1 and CDR2 from the germline V gene are SGDLS and YYNGEE. Trimming pared 0 bases from V and 6 bases from J, leaving 16 bases between. CDR3 length: 15 residues. CDR3: CASSVDPSLSFEQYF. The CDR3 DNA follows: TGTGCCAGCAGCGTAGACCCCTCCCTGAGTTTCGAGCAGTACTTC.

The chain has TRBV5-1 and TRBJ2-3; no definite D call. This CDR3 comprises 14 residues. The V gene's germline CDR1 is SGHRS and CDR2 YFSETQ. The V gene lost 0 bases and the J gene lost 0 bases, with 5 bases spanning the gap. The CDR3 DNA reads TGCGCCAGCAGCTTGGAAACTAGCACAGATACGCAGTATTTT. Protein sequence: CASSLETSTDTQYF.

The chain uses TRBV9 and TRBJ2-1, with 9 bases aligning to TRBD2. V dropped 5 bases and J dropped 5; count of bases not matched to a gene: 14. CDR1 SGDLS and CDR2 YYNGEE come from the germline V gene. This CDR3 contains 17 residues. The CDR3 sequence is CASSLPISGGQNNEQFF. CDR3 nucleotides: TGTGCCAGCAGTCTACCCATAAGCGGGGGGCAAAACAATGAGCAGTTCTTC.

CDR3: CASKPGLKYEQYF. CDR3 in DNA: TGTGCCAGCAAACCGGGACTAAAATACGAGCAGTACTTC. This chain links TRBV6-5 with TRBJ2-7; TRBD2 matches 7 bases. J gave up 4 bases and V 7 bases, and 7 bases lay outside the gene matches. Germline-derived CDR1 and CDR2 are MNHEY and SVGAGI. The CDR3 loop spans 13 amino acids.

This chain connects TRBV11-2 to TRBJ2-1; D gene unclear. CDR3 length: 11 amino acids. Per the germline V gene, CDR1 is SGHAT and CDR2 is FQNNGV. V lost 3 bases and J lost 8, with 5 bases in between. The DNA of the CDR3 is TGTGCCAGCAGCTTTCTCGATGAGCAGTTCTTC. Its translation: CASSFLDEQFF.

This chain's CDR3 is CASPPPTNSGGYNEQFF. CDR3 DNA: TGTGCCAGCCCACCTCCCACGAACTCGGGAGGATACAATGAGCAGTTCTTC. The chain links TRBV2 to TRBJ2-1; 7 nucleotides align to TRBD2. The CDR3 is 17 amino acids. The germline gives CDR1 SNHLY, CDR2 FYNNEI. Trimming took 8 bases from V and 4 from J; bases not matched to a gene: 17.

This clone was counted a single time. The chain joins TRBV19 to TRBJ1-2; unclear D gene. V lost 4 bases to trimming and J lost 6 bases, with 12 bases between them. The germline V gene has CDR1 LNHDA and CDR2 SQIVND (reference sequence). This CDR3 has 13 residues. CDR3 nucleotide sequence: TGTGCCAGTAGTACCTCACTTATGGATGGCTACACCTTC. Protein product: CASSTSLMDGYTF.

This rearrangement joins TRBV27 to TRBJ2-7; D remains unclear. V lost 4 bases, J lost 4 bases, and 8 bases lay in between. CDR1 is MNHEY and CDR2 is SMNVEV in the germline V gene (reference sequence). The CDR3 is 12 amino acids. DNA of the CDR3: TGTGCCAGCAGTTCAGACATGTACGAGCAGTACTTC. Translating gives CASSSDMYEQYF.

The CDR3 coding sequence is TGTGCCAGCAGGAAGACGCCCCGACTCCCTGGCTACGAGCAGTACTTC. Translating it yields CASRKTPRLPGYEQYF. The chain couples TRBV27 to TRBJ2-7, with D unresolved. The CDR3 spans 16 residues. Deletions cut 6 bases from V and 3 bases from J, with 21 bases between. Per germline, CDR1 MNHEY and CDR2 SMNVEV (reference sequence).

This chain uses TRBV7-9 with TRBJ2-7; a possible D gene is TRBD2 (6 bases). CDR1 and CDR2 from the germline V gene are SEHNR and FQNEAQ (reference sequence). The ends were cut back, 2 bases at V and 0 bases at J, with 8 bases in the middle. The CDR3 is made up of 14 amino acids. The CDR3 here is CASSLRDFSYEQYF. CDR3 sequence (DNA): TGTGCCAGCAGCTTACGGGACTTCTCCTACGAGCAGTACTTC.

The rearrangement joins TRBV10-3 to TRBJ1-2; the match to TRBD1 covers 10 bases. Germline values: CDR1 ENHRY, CDR2 SYGVKD. This CDR3 is 15 amino acids long. The ends lost 6 bases at V and 7 bases at J; junction bases unmatched: 11. In DNA form, the CDR3 reads TGTGCCATCAGCAGACAGGGGGCGCTGGAATTTGGCTACACCTTC. As protein: CAISRQGALEFGYTF.

This chain links TRBV6-1 with TRBJ1-2; D gene ambiguous. The germline V gene encodes CDR1 MNHNS and CDR2 SASEGT. V was pared by 0 bases and J by 8 bases, with 13 bases between. The CDR3 is made up of 14 amino acids. Here the CDR3 reads CASSEAGTAGGYTF. CDR3 DNA: TGTGCCAGCAGTGAAGCGGGAACAGCGGGGGGCTACACCTTC.

The CDR3 sequence: CASSLGLAVYNEQFF. The DNA for the CDR3 is TGTGCCAGCAGCCTGGGACTAGCGGTTTACAATGAGCAGTTCTTC. This chain uses TRBV14 with TRBJ2-1, with 11 bases that match TRBD2. CDR1 is SGHDN and CDR2 is FVKESK in the germline V gene. V was clipped by 4 bases and J by 4 bases; unmatched bases: 3. The CDR3 runs 15 residues.

This chain uses TRBV7-8 with TRBJ2-1; weak D call: TRBD1 (6 bases). Germline-derived CDR1 and CDR2 are SGHVS and FQNEAQ. The CDR3 length is 16 residues. V was shortened by 0 bases and J by 7 bases, with 16 bases between the two germline ends. CDR3 loop: CASSLAGIRQGNEQFF. CDR3 DNA: TGTGCCAGCAGCTTAGCCGGAATTAGGCAGGGGAATGAGCAGTTCTTC.

V usage is TRBV11-2 and J usage is TRBJ1-3; no firm D call. The germline V gene encodes CDR1 SGHAT and CDR2 FQNNGV. The V end lost 1 base, the J end lost 0 bases, and 7 bases lay between the germline ends. The CDR3 consists of 15 residues. CDR3 in DNA: TGTGCCAGCAGCTTAGTGTCCAACTCTGGAAACACCATATATTTT. As protein: CASSLVSNSGNTIYF. The full variable domain, with the rest looked up from reference TRBV11-2 and TRBJ1-3, is EAGVAQSPRYKIIEKRQSVAFWCNPISGHATLYWYQQILGQGPKLLIQFQNNGVVDDSQLPKDRFSAERLKGVDSTLKIQPAKLEDSAVYLCASSLVSNSGNTIYFGEGSWLTVV.

V is TRBV19 and J is TRBJ2-2, with 11 bases fitting TRBD2. The ends lost 9 bases at V and 7 bases at J; junction bases unmatched: 10. The CDR3 extends over 15 amino acids. Germline V gene lookup returns CDR1 LNHDA and CDR2 SQIVND (reference sequence). As DNA, the CDR3 is TGTGCCAGCTCTGAGACTAGCGGGGCCCTCGGGGAGCTGTTTTTT. Encoded protein: CASSETSGALGELFF. Variable domain in full (rest from reference TRBV19 and TRBJ2-2): DGGITQSPKYLFRKEGQNVTLSCEQNLNHDAMYWYRQDPGQGLRLIYYSQIVNDFQKGDIAEGYSVSREKKESFPLTVTSAQKNPTAFYLCASSETSGALGELFFGEGSRLTVL.

V gene TRBV19 combines with J gene TRBJ1-4, with 7 bases that match TRBD1. From germline, CDR1 is LNHDA and CDR2 SQIVND (reference sequence). This CDR3 has 14 amino acids. V lost 9 bases to trimming and J lost 1 base; unmatched junction nucleotides: 5. The CDR3 region has the DNA TGTGCCAGCCGCAACAGGGGAACTAATGAAAAACTGTTTTTT. This sequence encodes CASRNRGTNEKLFF.

This clone was picked up one time. Sequence at one end of the junction differs from germline and may be a read error. The rearrangement links TRBV5-1 to TRBJ1-2, with 8 bases that match TRBD1. Germline V lookup: CDR1 SGHRS, CDR2 YFSETQ. The CDR3 extends over 13 amino acids. The CDR3 DNA sequence: TGCGCCAGCAGCTTGGAAGGACAGGGTGAAGGGGCCTTC. It specifies CASSLEGQGEGAF.

CDR3 sequence: CAWSDGTGNTEAFF. DNA of the CDR3: TGTGCCTGGAGTGACGGGACAGGGAACACTGAAGCTTTCTTT. The rearrangement uses TRBV30 and TRBJ1-1; 8 bases match TRBD1. The CDR3 is made up of 14 amino acids. The V gene's germline CDR1 is GTSNPN and CDR2 SVGIG (reference sequence). V lost 1 base to trimming and J lost 1 base; unmatched junction nucleotides: 2.

V is TRBV6-6 and J is TRBJ1-2, with unresolved D. This CDR3 is built from 14 residues. The V gene lost 2 bases and the J gene lost 4 bases, with 11 bases spanning the gap. Germline V gene lookup returns CDR1 MNHNY and CDR2 SVGAGI (reference sequence). CDR3 sequence reads: CASSYRSDFYGYTF. The CDR3 bases are TGTGCCAGCAGTTACCGTTCGGACTTCTATGGCTACACCTTC.